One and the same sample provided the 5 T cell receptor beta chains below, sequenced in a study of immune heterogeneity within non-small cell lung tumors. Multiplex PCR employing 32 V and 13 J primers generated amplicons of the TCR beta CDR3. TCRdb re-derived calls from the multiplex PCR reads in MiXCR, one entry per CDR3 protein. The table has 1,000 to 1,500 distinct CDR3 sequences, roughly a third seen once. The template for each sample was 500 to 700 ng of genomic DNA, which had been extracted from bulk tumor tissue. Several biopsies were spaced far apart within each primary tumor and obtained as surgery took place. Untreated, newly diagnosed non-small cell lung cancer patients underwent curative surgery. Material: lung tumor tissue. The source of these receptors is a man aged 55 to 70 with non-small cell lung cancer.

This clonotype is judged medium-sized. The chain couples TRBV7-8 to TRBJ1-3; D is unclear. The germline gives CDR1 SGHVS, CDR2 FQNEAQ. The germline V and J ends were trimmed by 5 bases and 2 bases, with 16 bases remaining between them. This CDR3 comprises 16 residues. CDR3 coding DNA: TGTGCCAGCAGCCTTCTAAACCGGGAGGCTGGAAACACCATATATTTT. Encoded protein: CASSLLNREAGNTIYF.

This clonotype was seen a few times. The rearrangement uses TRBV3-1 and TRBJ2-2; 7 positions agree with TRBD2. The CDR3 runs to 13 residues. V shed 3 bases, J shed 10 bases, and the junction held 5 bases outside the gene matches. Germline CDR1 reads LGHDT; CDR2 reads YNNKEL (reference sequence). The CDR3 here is CASSHHTSVELFF. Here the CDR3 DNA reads TGTGCCAGCAGCCACCACACTAGCGTGGAGCTGTTTTTT. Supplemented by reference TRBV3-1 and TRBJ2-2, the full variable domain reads DTAVSQTPKYLVTQMGNDKSIKCEQNLGHDTMYWYKQDSKKFLKIMFSYNNKELIINETVPNRFSPKSPDKAHLNLHINSLELGDSAVYFCASSHHTSVELFFGEGSRLTVL.

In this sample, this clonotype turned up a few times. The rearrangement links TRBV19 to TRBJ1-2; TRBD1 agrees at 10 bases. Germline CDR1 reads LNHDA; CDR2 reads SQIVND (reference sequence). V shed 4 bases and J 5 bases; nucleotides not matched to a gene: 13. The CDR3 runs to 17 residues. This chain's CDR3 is CASSTTVTGGAFYGYTF. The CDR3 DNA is TGTGCCAGTAGTACTACTGTGACAGGGGGCGCTTTTTATGGCTACACCTTC. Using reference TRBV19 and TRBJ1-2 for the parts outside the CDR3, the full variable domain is DGGITQSPKYLFRKEGQNVTLSCEQNLNHDAMYWYRQDPGQGLRLIYYSQIVNDFQKGDIAEGYSVSREKKESFPLTVTSAQKNPTAFYLCASSTTVTGGAFYGYTFGSGTRLTVV.

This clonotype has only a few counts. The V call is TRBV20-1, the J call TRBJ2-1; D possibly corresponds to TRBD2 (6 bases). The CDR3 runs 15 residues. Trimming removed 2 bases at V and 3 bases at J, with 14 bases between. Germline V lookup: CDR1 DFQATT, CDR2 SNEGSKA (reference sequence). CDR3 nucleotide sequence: TGCAGTGCTAGATCGACCGGGAGCTTCTACAATGAGCAGTTCTTC. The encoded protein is CSARSTGSFYNEQFF.

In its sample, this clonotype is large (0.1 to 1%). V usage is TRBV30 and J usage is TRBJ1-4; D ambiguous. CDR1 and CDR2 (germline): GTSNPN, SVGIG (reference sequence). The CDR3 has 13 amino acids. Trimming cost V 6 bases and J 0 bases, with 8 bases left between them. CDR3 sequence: CACLDATNEKLFF. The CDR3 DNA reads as TGTGCCTGCCTCGACGCAACTAATGAAAAACTGTTTTTT.